These 26 T cell receptor beta chains originate from one sample sequenced in a study of T cells in Graves' hyperthyroidism and ophthalmopathy. Amplification of TCR beta CDR3 regions was performed using RNA transcripts as template. HTBI primers were used for first-round RT-PCR of the TCR CDR3. MiXCR, run by TCRdb on the multiplex PCR reads, gives a single entry per CDR3 protein. This table has about 640,000 distinct CDR3 sequences, around 21% appearing once. The sample was blood. These receptors originate from a man younger than 40 with Graves' ophthalmopathy.

V and J are TRBV28 and TRBJ2-6, with TRBD1 matching over 11 bases. CDR3 size: 15 residues. Germline V gene data show CDR1 as MDHEN and CDR2 as SYDVKM. The CDR3 DNA is TGTGCTCGGACAGGGGGCGCTCCTGGGGCCAACGTCCTGACTTTC. This encodes CARTGGAPGANVLTF.

V is TRBV7-2 and J is TRBJ2-2; no reliable D call. V was trimmed by 6 bases and J by 5 bases, leaving 13 bases between them. This CDR3 contains 14 residues. The germline V gene encodes CDR1 SGHTA and CDR2 FQGNSA. The CDR3, as DNA: TGTGCCAGCAGTCTAACGTCCAGAACCGGGGAGCTGTTTTTT. Encoded protein: CASSLTSRTGELFF.

V and J are TRBV6-9 and TRBJ2-2, with D unresolved. Germline loops: CDR1 MNHGY, CDR2 SVAAGI. V lost 4 bases and J 3 bases, leaving 6 bases between the germline ends. The CDR3 is made up of 13 amino acids. CDR3 DNA sequence: TGTGCCAGCAGTTTGGCCGACACCGGGGAGCTGTTTTTT. Protein product: CASSLADTGELFF.

The V and J genes are TRBV3-1 and TRBJ2-7; D is ambiguous. This CDR3 has 13 residues. CDR1 and CDR2 (germline): LGHDT, YNNKEL (reference sequence). V lost 2 bases to trimming and J lost 3 bases, with 8 bases between them. DNA of the CDR3: TGTGCCAGCAGCCAACCCGACGGCTACGAGCAGTACTTC. Its translation is CASSQPDGYEQYF.

This clonotype was seen repeatedly, ten times or more. V is TRBV30 and J is TRBJ2-7, with TRBD2 identical over 14 bases. Per the germline V gene, CDR1 is GTSNPN and CDR2 is SVGIG (reference sequence). The CDR3 is 14 residues long. J was trimmed by 2 bases and V by 7 bases; bases with no gene match: 4. CDR3 protein: CALGLAGVPYEQYF. The DNA of the CDR3 is TGTGCCTTGGGACTAGCGGGAGTTCCCTACGAGCAGTACTTC.

This clonotype was counted between two and nine times. The chain is built from TRBV14 and TRBJ1-1; tentatively, D is TRBD1 (5 bases). The CDR3 is made up of 14 amino acids. Trimming removed 2 bases at V and 4 bases at J, with 11 bases between. Germline CDR1 and CDR2: SGHDN and FVKESK. CDR3 sequence (DNA): TGTGCCAGCAGCCAAATTACGGGACTCACTGAAGCTTTCTTT. Protein: CASSQITGLTEAFF.

This clonotype has ten or more counts. V is TRBV28 and J is TRBJ2-7; D might be TRBD2 (6 bases). Germline CDR1 and CDR2: MDHEN and SYDVKM. V lost 8 bases, J lost 1 base, and 15 bases lay in between. This CDR3 is 14 amino acids long. CDR3 in amino acids: CASRLISGSYEQYF. CDR3 bases: TGTGCCAGCCGATTGATTAGCGGATCCTACGAGCAGTACTTC.

This clonotype occurred a few times. The rearrangement uses TRBV5-1 and TRBJ1-6; D unresolved. This CDR3 region has 15 residues. V was shortened by 0 bases and J by 8 bases, with 12 bases between the two germline ends. CDR1 and CDR2 from the germline V gene are SGHRS and YFSETQ. CDR3 region: CASSLEARRDSPLHF. CDR3 nucleotides: TGCGCCAGCAGCTTGGAAGCGAGGAGGGATTCACCCCTCCACTTT.

In this sample, this clonotype turned up many times. DNA of the CDR3: TGTGCCAGCAGCCAAGCTTACGGGGCGTGGGGCGAGCAGTACTTC. Translating it yields CASSQAYGAWGEQYF. The rearrangement uses TRBV3-1 and TRBJ2-7, with D possibly called TRBD1 or TRBD2 (5 bases each). This CDR3 has 15 residues. Germline V CDR1 and CDR2: LGHDT, YNNKEL (reference sequence). V was cut by 1 base and J by 6 bases, with 16 bases left in between.

This clonotype was seen only a few times. As DNA, the CDR3 is TGTGCCAGCAGGGGGGGGGGGCGGACTGAGCAGAACGTCCTGACTTTC. Translating gives CASRGGGRTEQNVLTF. V gene TRBV12-3 or TRBV12-4 combines with J gene TRBJ2-6, with a tentative D call TRBD2 (7 bases). Trimming took off 6 bases at V and 10 bases at J, with 22 bases between the two ends. The CDR3 sequence is 16 residues long.

This clonotype showed up many times. The rearrangement uses TRBV18 and TRBJ1-1; D possibly corresponds to TRBD1 (6 bases). Germline CDR1 is KGHSH and CDR2 is LQKENI. This CDR3 has 15 amino acids. The germline V and J ends were trimmed by 3 bases and 5 bases, with 16 bases remaining between them. Here the CDR3 reads CASSPSDSAYTEAFF. For the CDR3, the DNA is TGTGCCAGCTCACCTTCGGACAGTGCATATACTGAAGCTTTCTTT.

This clonotype turned up a few times. V is TRBV15 and J is TRBJ2-3; no definite D call. The CDR3 covers 16 residues. Trimming removed 0 bases at V and 1 base at J, with 11 bases between. CDR1 is LNHNV, CDR2 YYDKDF, per germline (reference sequence). As DNA, the CDR3 is TGTGCCACCAGCAGAGAACGCCCTGATGGCACAGATACGCAGTATTTT. This gives the protein CATSRERPDGTDTQYF.

The chain is built from TRBV11-2 and TRBJ2-1, with 10 bases identical to TRBD1. Trimming removed 5 bases from V and 10 bases from J; junction bases left unmatched: 14. The germline V gene has CDR1 SGHAT and CDR2 FQNNGV. The CDR3 is made up of 16 amino acids. The CDR3 spells CASSPRGQGKVGEQFF. The CDR3 nucleotides are TGTGCCAGCAGCCCTAGGGGACAGGGGAAAGTAGGGGAGCAGTTCTTC. The full variable domain, completed using reference TRBV11-2 and TRBJ2-1, is EAGVAQSPRYKIIEKRQSVAFWCNPISGHATLYWYQQILGQGPKLLIQFQNNGVVDDSQLPKDRFSAERLKGVDSTLKIQPAKLEDSAVYLCASSPRGQGKVGEQFFGPGTRLTVL.

This clonotype was counted a few times. J is TRBJ1-2 and V is TRBV6-1; D unclear. Germline V lookup: CDR1 MNHNS, CDR2 SASEGT. The V and J ends lost 3 bases and 6 bases respectively, with 8 bases between them. The CDR3 totals 12 residues. CDR3 in amino acids: CASSDSLNGYTF. The CDR3 bases are TGTGCCAGCAGTGACAGTCTGAATGGCTACACCTTC.

The chain couples TRBV7-2 to TRBJ2-2; possible D gene TRBD2, 5 bases. The CDR3 has 14 amino acids. Germline V CDR1 and CDR2: SGHTA, FQGNSA. The V end lost 6 bases, the J end lost 5 bases, and 13 bases lay between the germline ends. The CDR3 loop reads CASSSPSLTGELFF. CDR3 nucleotides: TGTGCCAGCAGTTCTCCTAGCTTGACCGGGGAGCTGTTTTTT.

The chain recombines TRBV19 with TRBJ1-1; D gene ambiguous. Trimming left V 3 bases short and J 2 bases short, with 10 bases between. The CDR3 runs 14 residues. Germline CDR1 and CDR2: LNHDA and SQIVND (reference sequence). The CDR3 DNA follows: TGTGCCAGTAGTATCAAATGGAAAAACACTGAAGCTTTCTTT. Translated, it gives CASSIKWKNTEAFF.

This clonotype has more than one count but fewer than ten. The V and J genes are TRBV7-6 and TRBJ2-5; D is perhaps TRBD1 (8 bases). The CDR3 covers 15 residues. The V end was cut by 3 bases, the J end by 4 bases, with 15 bases between. Germline CDR1 reads SGHVS; CDR2 reads FNYEAQ. CDR3 coding DNA: TGTGCCAGCAGCTTGGGTTACAGGGGGGGAGAGACCCAGTACTTC. It codes for CASSLGYRGGETQYF.

This chain links TRBV7-9 with TRBJ2-5; a possible D gene is TRBD2 (5 bases). CDR1 is SEHNR, CDR2 FQNEAQ, per germline (reference sequence). Trimming left V 3 bases short and J 5 bases short, with 22 bases between. The CDR3 totals 17 residues. CDR3 amino acids: CASSFEGLRRRVETQYF. The DNA of the CDR3 is TGTGCCAGCAGCTTCGAAGGCCTAAGGAGGAGAGTGGAGACCCAGTACTTC.

V usage is TRBV2 and J usage is TRBJ2-7, with TRBD2 as a possible D gene (6 bases). In germline, CDR1 is SNHLY, CDR2 FYNNEI. The length of the CDR3 is 14 residues. Between the trimmed V and J ends, which lost 7 bases and 2 bases, there was a span of 15 bases. The CDR3 is CASKAGTGAYEQYF. The CDR3 DNA reads as TGTGCCAGCAAGGCCGGGACTGGAGCCTACGAGCAGTACTTC.

This clonotype occurred many times. The J gene is TRBJ2-7, the V gene TRBV7-3; the match to TRBD2 covers 12 bases. Losses at the gene ends were 2 bases for V and 0 bases for J; bases not matched to a gene: 8. Per germline, CDR1 SGHTA and CDR2 FQGTGA. CDR3 size: 18 residues. The DNA of the CDR3 is TGTGCCAGCAGCTTAGCCGGGACTAGCGGGCGGAGCTCCTACGAGCAGTACTTC. Encoded protein: CASSLAGTSGRSSYEQYF.

The chain has TRBV12-3 or TRBV12-4 and TRBJ2-3; 14 positions agree with TRBD2. The CDR3 has 16 residues. V dropped 5 bases and J dropped 6; count of bases not matched to a gene: 7. CDR3 region: CASSRPGLAGVDTQYF. Here the CDR3 DNA reads TGTGCCAGCAGTCGCCCGGGACTAGCGGGAGTGGATACGCAGTATTTT.

This clonotype was picked up many times. The chain recombines TRBV12-3 or TRBV12-4 with TRBJ2-1; D may correspond to TRBD1 or TRBD2 (5 bases each). The CDR3 runs 15 residues. Trimming shortened V by 2 bases and J by 3 bases, and 11 bases separated the two germline ends. The CDR3 reads CASSLRGRYYNEQFF. In DNA, the CDR3 is TGTGCCAGCAGTTTACGGGGCAGGTACTACAATGAGCAGTTCTTC.

In regard to this clonotype: One junction end disagrees with the germline gene, perhaps due to a read error. V usage is TRBV7-2 and J usage is TRBJ2-2; 7 positions agree with TRBD1. Germline assignment: CDR1 SGHTA and CDR2 FQGNSA. The length of the CDR3 is 15 residues. The CDR3, as DNA: TGTGCCAGCAGCTTAGAGGGGGCGAGCACCGGGGAGCGGTTTTTT. The encoded protein is CASSLEGASTGERFF.

V gene TRBV19 combines with J gene TRBJ1-1, with no clear D. Between the trimmed V and J ends, which lost 2 bases and 5 bases, there was a span of 9 bases. The CDR3 runs 13 residues. Germline-derived CDR1 and CDR2 are LNHDA and SQIVND (reference sequence). Here the CDR3 DNA reads TGTGCCAGTAGTATATTGGTCTCGACTGAAGCTTTCTTT. Residues: CASSILVSTEAFF.

This chain joins TRBV18 and TRBJ1-1; D ambiguous. Trimming left V 3 bases short and J 0 bases short, with 8 bases between. Germline V CDR1 and CDR2: KGHSH, LQKENI. The CDR3 runs 14 residues. This chain's CDR3 is CASSPIVMNTEAFF. The CDR3 nucleotides read TGTGCCAGCTCACCTATTGTGATGAACACTGAAGCTTTCTTT.

In this sample, this clonotype turned up many times. CDR3 in amino acids: CSARSTGDQPQHF. For the CDR3, the DNA is TGCAGTGCTAGGTCGACAGGTGATCAGCCCCAGCATTTT. V is TRBV20-1 and J is TRBJ1-5; D possibly corresponds to TRBD1 (6 bases). The CDR3 sequence is 13 residues long. V lost 3 bases and J lost 5, with 11 bases in between. Per germline, CDR1 DFQATT and CDR2 SNEGSKA (reference sequence).